This T cell receptor beta chain was profiled in a study of T-cell reconstitution after alpha-beta-depleted transplantation in children. Study results and limitations: Expanded graft clones, several hundred of them, were reportedly the source of alpha-beta T cells about two months after transplant. Recipient T cells and thymic progenitors that survived were the source of the high TCRbeta diversity seen at day 60 in some patients. Newly produced T cells mostly accounted for T-cell counts and diversity one year post-transplant.

The trim removed 3 bases at V and 5 bases at J, leaving 8 bases unmatched. CDR1 and CDR2 (germline): SGDLS, YYNGEE. The CDR3 runs to 15 residues. This clonotype was found a few times. Its antigen is still unknown. The TCRbeta library incorporated unique molecular identifiers. TCRdb independently ran MiXCR on the PCR reads; one entry per CDR3 protein. Of about 1,000,000 distinct CDR3 sequences in the sample, roughly 29% are singletons; the top ten hold more than 25%. V and J are TRBV9 and TRBJ2-3; 8 bases fit TRBD2. The starting material was PBMCs, mostly from graft donor cells, obtained 360 days after TCRalphabeta/CD19-depleted stem cell transplant. This clonotype was obtained from a boy in the first two years of life who had a stem cell transplant for SCID, so the T cells may come from the graft donor. CDR3 coding DNA: TGTGCCAGCAGCGCGGGAGGGACGGAAAGAGATACGCAGTATTTT. Its translation: CASSAGGTERDTQYF.